This record looks at one T cell receptor beta chain sequence and its context. Antigen: not known. One entry per CDR3 protein, called by TCRdb with MiXCR from the 5' RACE reads. The sample records some 490,000 distinct CDR3 sequences, about 20% being singletons. This sample is drawn from a study of T-cell memory formation after mild COVID-19. Trimming removed 3 bases from V and 4 bases from J; junction bases left unmatched: 5. The CDR3 spans 14 residues. Study outcomes and limitations: Researchers could not confirm that second-wave clones peaking on day 37 targeted SARS-CoV-2.

The specimen sequenced was PBMCs or a T cell subset sorted from them (not recorded which). The sequence came from an adult woman who had mild COVID-19 (a few samples of this study predate the infection). Cell type and time point are not known. The chain employs TRBV12-3 or TRBV12-4 and TRBJ1-2; 7 bases match TRBD1. CDR3 sequence: CASSFTGEGYGYTF. CDR3 nucleotides: TGTGCCAGCAGTTTCACAGGGGAGGGCTATGGCTACACCTTC.